The T cell receptor (beta chain) under discussion was sequenced for a study of blood T cell repertoires in COVID-19. Some clones are missing from TCRdb's copy, which holds only in-frame ones; the method was immunoSEQ multiplex PCR. The sample includes just over 95,000 clones, around nine tenths of them seen just once. The CDR3 covers 15 residues. Germline V CDR1 and CDR2: SGHVS, FQNEAQ. Germline trimming cut 4 bases from V and 4 bases from J; bases unmatched to any gene: 9. The TCR comes from a man aged 55 to 70 with acute or convalescent COVID-19. The sample consisted of peripheral blood. The chain joins TRBV7-8 to TRBJ1-2, with 7 bases that match TRBD1. The CDR3 loop is CASSSPGDSIYGYTF. The CDR3 DNA follows: TGTGCCAGCAGCTCTCCGGGGGACAGCATCTATGGCTACACCTTC.